One and the same sample provided the 17 T cell receptor beta chains below, sequenced in a study of OX40 agonist ivuxolimab in advanced cancers. Data came from immunoSEQ multiplex PCR; TCRdb stores just in-frame clones and leaves some out. Of 45,000 to 55,000 clones in the sample, 94% were seen once. The source was CD4+ or CD8+ T cells sorted from blood, collected in a trial of the OX40 agonist ivuxolimab. The receptor source for this set is an adult with an advanced solid tumor such as melanoma, head and neck, liver or kidney cancer.

The rearrangement uses TRBV28 and TRBJ1-2; no definite D call. Trimming removed 6 bases at V and 4 bases at J, with 18 bases between. CDR3 length: 15 amino acids. CDR1 and CDR2 from the germline V gene are MDHEN and SYDVKM. CDR3 nucleotides: TGTGCCAGCAGGGATTTCCTTGGCAGCCTCTATGGCTACACCTTC. Encoded protein: CASRDFLGSLYGYTF.

This chain joins TRBV5-1 and TRBJ2-7, with D tentatively TRBD2 (5 bases). V lost 4 bases, J lost 3 bases, and 20 bases lay in between. The CDR3 sequence is 16 residues long. Germline V gene sequence: CDR1 SGHRS, CDR2 YFSETQ. CDR3 nucleotide sequence: TGCGCCAGCAGCCTGGGTGTAGGGCTAGCTGGCTACGAGCAGTACTTC. Protein product: CASSLGVGLAGYEQYF.

V usage is TRBV6-5 and J usage is TRBJ2-7; 7 nucleotides align to TRBD1. The CDR3 sequence is 15 residues long. V was clipped by 7 bases and J by 3 bases; unmatched bases: 12. Germline assignment: CDR1 MNHEY and CDR2 SVGAGI. CDR3 in amino acids: CASMDVGTVGYEQYF. CDR3 DNA: TGTGCCAGCATGGACGTCGGGACAGTCGGCTACGAGCAGTACTTC.

The V gene is TRBV7-9, the J gene TRBJ2-5, with D possibly TRBD1 on 6 matching bases. Trimming shortened V by 2 bases and J by 0 bases, and 13 bases separated the two germline ends. Germline values: CDR1 SEHNR, CDR2 FQNEAQ (reference sequence). The CDR3 is 16 residues long. The CDR3 sequence is CASSLFGGLYQETQYF. CDR3 DNA sequence: TGTGCCAGCAGCTTATTTGGGGGCCTGTACCAAGAGACCCAGTACTTC.

The chain is built from TRBV11-3 and TRBJ2-7; 9 bases map to TRBD2. CDR1 and CDR2 (germline): SGHNT, YENEEA. This CDR3 is 15 amino acids long. After removal of 5 bases from V and 2 bases from J, the junction contained 7 bases not matched to a gene. The CDR3 protein is CASSETSGPAYEQYF. The CDR3, as DNA: TGTGCCAGCAGCGAGACTAGCGGACCAGCCTACGAGCAGTACTTC.

The rearrangement joins TRBV27 to TRBJ1-5, with 7 bases lining up with TRBD1. V shed 1 base and J 9 bases; nucleotides not matched to a gene: 9. The germline V gene encodes CDR1 MNHEY and CDR2 SMNVEV (reference sequence). The CDR3 is 15 residues long. DNA for the CDR3: TGTGCCAGCAGTTTATTAGGGGACAGATCTGGGCCCCAGCATTTT. Its protein is CASSLLGDRSGPQHF.

V usage is TRBV6-5 and J usage is TRBJ2-1; a weak D match, TRBD2 (5 bases). The ends were cut back, 4 bases at V and 7 bases at J, with 11 bases in the middle. This CDR3 has 13 amino acids. From germline, CDR1 is MNHEY and CDR2 SVGAGI. CDR3 sequence reads: CASSWRPANEQFF. In DNA, the CDR3 is TGTGCCAGCAGTTGGAGGCCAGCTAATGAGCAGTTCTTC.

The rearrangement uses TRBV1 and TRBJ2-1; the table calls TRBD1, which could not be checked here. TRBV1 is assigned pseudogene status. CDR3 length: 17 residues. CDR3 amino acids: CTSSQANRDRAPDEQFF. The CDR3 nucleotides read TGCACCAGCAGCCAAGCCAACCGGGACAGGGCCCCCGATGAGCAGTTCTTC.

This chain connects TRBV6-1 to TRBJ1-5, with D perhaps matching TRBD1 (6 bases). Between the trimmed V and J ends, which lost 2 bases and 0 bases, there was a span of 14 bases. There are 17 residues in the CDR3. The germline gives CDR1 MNHNS, CDR2 SASEGT. CDR3 loop: CASSEKDRTYSNQPQHF. DNA for the CDR3: TGTGCCAGCAGTGAAAAAGACAGGACCTATAGCAATCAGCCCCAGCATTTT.

This chain uses TRBV5-6 with TRBJ2-7, with D maybe TRBD2 (7 bases). The CDR3 is 15 residues long. Germline V lookup: CDR1 SGHDT, CDR2 YYEEEE. V gave up 5 bases and J gave up 6 bases, with 21 bases separating them. CDR3 protein: CASSRSPGGPLEQYF. The CDR3 region has the DNA TGTGCCAGCAGTAGATCTCCGGGGGGCCCACTCGAGCAGTACTTC.

The chain uses TRBV6-5 and TRBJ2-3; 8 positions match TRBD2. The CDR3 is made up of 14 amino acids. Germline assignment: CDR1 MNHEY and CDR2 SVGAGI. J lost 3 bases, V lost 6 bases, and 5 bases had no gene match. CDR3 amino acids: CASRGAGETDTQYF. CDR3 DNA sequence: TGTGCCAGCAGGGGAGCGGGAGAAACAGATACGCAGTATTTT.

The rearrangement links TRBV11-2 to TRBJ1-5; D is ambiguous. Germline loops: CDR1 SGHAT, CDR2 FQNNGV. The V and J ends lost 5 bases and 9 bases respectively, with 11 bases between them. The CDR3 extends over 12 amino acids. CDR3 sequence (DNA): TGTGCCAGCAGCCATGGCAACGGGCCCCAGCATTTT. This gives the protein CASSHGNGPQHF.

The rearrangement joins TRBV19 to TRBJ2-7; no definite D call. The germline V gene encodes CDR1 LNHDA and CDR2 SQIVND (reference sequence). The CDR3 length is 13 residues. V lost 1 base and J lost 2, with 6 bases in between. This CDR3 reads CASSIGLTYEQYF. In nucleotides, the CDR3 is TGTGCCAGTAGTATAGGGTTAACCTACGAGCAGTACTTC. Drawing the rest from reference TRBV19 and TRBJ2-7, the complete variable domain is DGGITQSPKYLFRKEGQNVTLSCEQNLNHDAMYWYRQDPGQGLRLIYYSQIVNDFQKGDIAEGYSVSREKKESFPLTVTSAQKNPTAFYLCASSIGLTYEQYFGPGTRLTVT.

V and J are TRBV19 and TRBJ1-1; D may be TRBD1 (5 bases). From germline, CDR1 is LNHDA and CDR2 SQIVND (reference sequence). The CDR3 sequence is 12 residues long. Trimming took off 6 bases at V and 5 bases at J, with 10 bases between the two ends. The CDR3 region has the DNA TGTGCCAGTAGCGCGGGGGAAACTGAAGCTTTCTTT. Protein product: CASSAGETEAFF. Looking up the rest from reference TRBV19 and TRBJ1-1 gives the full variable domain: DGGITQSPKYLFRKEGQNVTLSCEQNLNHDAMYWYRQDPGQGLRLIYYSQIVNDFQKGDIAEGYSVSREKKESFPLTVTSAQKNPTAFYLCASSAGETEAFFGQGTRLTVV.

V is TRBV6-1 and J is TRBJ2-7; 7 bases fit TRBD2. V shed 7 bases, J shed 4 bases, and the junction held 7 bases outside the gene matches. The germline gives CDR1 MNHNS, CDR2 SASEGT. This CDR3 spans 13 amino acids. The CDR3 is CASMGGGPYEQYF. CDR3 nucleotide sequence: TGTGCCAGCATGGGGGGAGGGCCATACGAGCAGTACTTC.

The rearrangement joins TRBV4-3 to TRBJ2-7; D is possibly TRBD1 (6 bases). Trimming left V 1 base short and J 2 bases short, with 12 bases between. Germline V gene data show CDR1 as LGHNA and CDR2 as YSLEER. The CDR3 length is 15 residues. CDR3 nucleotides: TGCGCCAGCAGCCAAGGGACAGATCCAACCTACGAGCAGTACTTC. The encoded protein is CASSQGTDPTYEQYF.

The chain joins TRBV6-5 to TRBJ1-1; 9 bases are a match to TRBD1. This CDR3 is built from 13 residues. V lost 6 bases, J lost 3 bases, and 2 bases stayed unmatched. The V gene's germline CDR1 is MNHEY and CDR2 SVGAGI. The CDR3 DNA sequence: TGTGCCAGCAGCGGACAGGGGTACACTGAAGCTTTCTTT. Its protein product is CASSGQGYTEAFF.